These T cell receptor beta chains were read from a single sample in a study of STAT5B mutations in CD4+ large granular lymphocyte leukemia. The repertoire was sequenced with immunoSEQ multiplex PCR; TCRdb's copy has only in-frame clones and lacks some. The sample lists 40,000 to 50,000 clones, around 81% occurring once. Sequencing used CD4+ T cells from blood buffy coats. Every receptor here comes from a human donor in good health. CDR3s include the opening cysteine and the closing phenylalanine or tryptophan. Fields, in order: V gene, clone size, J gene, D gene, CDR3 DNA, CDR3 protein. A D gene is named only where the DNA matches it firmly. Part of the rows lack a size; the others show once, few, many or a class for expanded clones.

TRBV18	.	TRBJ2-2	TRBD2	TGTGCCAGCTCACCACGAAGACGGGGGGGCCAGGACACCGGGGAGCTGTTTTTT	CASSPRRRGGQDTGELFF
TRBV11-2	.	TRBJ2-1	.	TGTGCCAGCAGCGACAGGTACAATGAGCAGTTCTTC	CASSDRYNEQFF
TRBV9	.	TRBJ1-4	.	TGTGCCAGCAGCGTAGGGGACCCCCGTAATGAAAAACTGTTTTTT	CASSVGDPRNEKLFF
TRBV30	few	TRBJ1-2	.	TGTGCCTGGAGTACCAGAAACTATGGCTACACCTTC	CAWSTRNYGYTF
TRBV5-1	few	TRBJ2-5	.	TGCGCCAGCAGCTTGGGTCTGGCTGGGAGGCAGTCCCAGTACTTC	CASSLGLAGRQSQYF
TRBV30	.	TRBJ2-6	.	TGTGCCTGGGTCCATGGAGGGGGCTCTGGGGCCAACGTCCTGACTTTC	CAWVHGGGSGANVLTF
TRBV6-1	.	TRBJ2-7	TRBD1	TGTGCCATCCGGGACAGGGGGCTTTACTACGAGCAGTACTTC	CAIRDRGLYYEQYF
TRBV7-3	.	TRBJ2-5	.	TGTGCCAGCAGCCGAGGGGGGGACCGCCAAGAGACCCAGTACTTC	CASSRGGDRQETQYF
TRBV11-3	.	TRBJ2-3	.	TGTGCCAGCAGCGAACGTGCTCTTTGGGGCACAGATACGCAGTATTTT	CASSERALWGTDTQYF
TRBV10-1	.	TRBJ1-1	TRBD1	TGCGCCAGCAGTGAGTTCGAGACAGGGGGCGCGAGGACTGAAGCTTTCTTT	CASSEFETGGARTEAFF
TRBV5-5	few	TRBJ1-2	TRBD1	TGTGCCAGCGAGGTTGCAGGGGGTTCTAGCGGCTATGGCTACACCTTC	CASEVAGGSSGYGYTF
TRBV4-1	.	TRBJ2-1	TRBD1	TGCGCCAGCAGCCCCCGGGACAGGGGTGTCAATGAGCAGTTCTTC	CASSPRDRGVNEQFF
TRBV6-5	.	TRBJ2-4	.	TGTGCCAGCAGTTACTCTCCGGCCAAAAACATTCAGTACTTC	CASSYSPAKNIQYF
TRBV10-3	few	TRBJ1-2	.	TGTGCCATCAGTGACATAGGTGCTTACGGCTACACCTTC	CAISDIGAYGYTF
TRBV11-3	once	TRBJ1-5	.	TGTGCCAGCAGCCCATCAGAAGGCCCCTATCGGCCCCAGCATTTT	CASSPSEGPYRPQHF
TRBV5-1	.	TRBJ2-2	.	TGCGCCAGCAGCTTGTCGGGTTCCGGGGAGCTGTTTTTT	CASSLSGSGELFF
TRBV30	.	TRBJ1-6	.	TGTGCCTGGAAGTTCGAATCCTATAATTCACCCCTCCACTTT	CAWKFESYNSPLHF
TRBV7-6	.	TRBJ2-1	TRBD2	TGTGCCAGCAGCTCTCGACTAGCGGGATTCTCCTACAATGAGCAGTTCTTC	CASSSRLAGFSYNEQFF
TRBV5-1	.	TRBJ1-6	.	TGCGCCAGCAGCTGGACGGTCGCAGCAGATTCACCCCTCCACTTT	CASSWTVAADSPLHF
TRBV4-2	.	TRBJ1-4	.	TGTGCCAGCAGCCAAAACAGGGCGAGGGCTAATGAAAAACTGTTTTTT	CASSQNRARANEKLFF
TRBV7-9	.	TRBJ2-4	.	TGTGCCAGCAGCTTAGGAGGCCTTGGGGACATTCAGTACTTC	CASSLGGLGDIQYF
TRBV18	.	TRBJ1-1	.	TGTGCCAGCTCCCCTGACAGGTTGAACACTGAAGCTTTCTTT	CASSPDRLNTEAFF
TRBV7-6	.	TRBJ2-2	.	TGTGCCAGCAGACCTAAGTCCGGGACTTCGAACACCGGGGAGCTGTTTTTT	CASRPKSGTSNTGELFF
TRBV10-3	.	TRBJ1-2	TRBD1	TGTGCCATCAGTACGGGACAGGGGAACTATGGCTACACCTTC	CAISTGQGNYGYTF
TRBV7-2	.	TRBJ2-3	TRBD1	TGTGCCAGCAGCCCGAGGGACAGGGGCACAGATACGCAGTATTTT	CASSPRDRGTDTQYF
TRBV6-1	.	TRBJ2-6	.	TGTGCCAGCAGTGATCTTGGCTCTGGGGCCAACGTCCTGACTTTC	CASSDLGSGANVLTF